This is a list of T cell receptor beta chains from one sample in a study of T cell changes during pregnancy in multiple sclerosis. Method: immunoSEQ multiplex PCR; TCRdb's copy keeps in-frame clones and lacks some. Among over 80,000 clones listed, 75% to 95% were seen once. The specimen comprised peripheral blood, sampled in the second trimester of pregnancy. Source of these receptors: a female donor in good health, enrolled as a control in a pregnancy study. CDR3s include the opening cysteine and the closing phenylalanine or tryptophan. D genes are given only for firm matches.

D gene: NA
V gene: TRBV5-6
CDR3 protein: CASSLDRTGELFF

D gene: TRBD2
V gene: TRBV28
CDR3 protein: CASSRGLEGTDTQYF

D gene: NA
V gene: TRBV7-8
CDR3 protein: CASSLRTLNTEAFF

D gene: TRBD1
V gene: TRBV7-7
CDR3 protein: CASSLALIGTGAEQETQYF

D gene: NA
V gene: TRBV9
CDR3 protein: CASSAGVAEAFF

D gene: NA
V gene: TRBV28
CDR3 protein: CASSLFLYGYTF

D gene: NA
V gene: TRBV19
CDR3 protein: CASSIDASPTSGNTIYF

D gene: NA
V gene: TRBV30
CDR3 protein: CAWSPGVGNTIYF

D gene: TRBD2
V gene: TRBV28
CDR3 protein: CATRGAAPYEQYF

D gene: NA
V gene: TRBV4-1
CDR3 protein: CASSQVIAVNTGELFF

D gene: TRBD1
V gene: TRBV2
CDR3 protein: CASRADRGVGYTF

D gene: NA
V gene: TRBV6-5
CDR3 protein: CASSDTVGQPQHF

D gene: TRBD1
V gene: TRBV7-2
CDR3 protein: CASSLDGTGRGNTIYF

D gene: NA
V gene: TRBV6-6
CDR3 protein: CASRKENYEQYF

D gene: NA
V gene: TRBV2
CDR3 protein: CASRGGGSNEKLFF

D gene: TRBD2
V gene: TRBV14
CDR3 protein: CASTGLAGPSSYNEQFF

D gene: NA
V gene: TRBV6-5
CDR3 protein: CASSYPGNTEAFF

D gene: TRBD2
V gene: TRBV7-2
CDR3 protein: CASSLISGASGGETQYF

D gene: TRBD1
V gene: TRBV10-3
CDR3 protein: CAISVGDSSGNTIYF

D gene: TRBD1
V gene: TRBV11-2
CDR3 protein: CASSSRQGPAGTQYF

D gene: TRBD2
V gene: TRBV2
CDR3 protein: CASEASSGGTDTQYF

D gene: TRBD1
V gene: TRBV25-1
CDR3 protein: CASSDQGAYEQYF

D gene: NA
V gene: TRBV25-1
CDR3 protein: CASSEFLGIDEQYF

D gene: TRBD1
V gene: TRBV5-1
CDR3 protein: CASSWRTGANYGYTF

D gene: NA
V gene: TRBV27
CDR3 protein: CASSLFRGGSYEQYF

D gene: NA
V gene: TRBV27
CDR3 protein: CASSLGDGANVLTF

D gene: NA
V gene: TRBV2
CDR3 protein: CASSGSGYEQYF

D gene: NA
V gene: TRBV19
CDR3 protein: CASSIDRNGYGYTF

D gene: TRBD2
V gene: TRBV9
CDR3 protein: CASSVGGSGESDEQFF

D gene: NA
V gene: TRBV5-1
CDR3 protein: CASSLSGGANNSPLHF

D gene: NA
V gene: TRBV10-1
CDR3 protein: CASSHSGNTIYF

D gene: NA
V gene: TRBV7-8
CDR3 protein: CASSYSDRTEQYF

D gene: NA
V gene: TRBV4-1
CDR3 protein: CASSRTAVGTDTQYF

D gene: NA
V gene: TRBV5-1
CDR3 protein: CASSWTTGTGTYEQYF

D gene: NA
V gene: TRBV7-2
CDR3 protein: CASSLDWLDPFF

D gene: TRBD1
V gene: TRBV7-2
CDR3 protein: CASSQHRGQTSSYEQYF

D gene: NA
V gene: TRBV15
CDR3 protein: CATSRDPAGNNSPLHF

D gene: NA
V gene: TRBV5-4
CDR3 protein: CASTLGRQWEGTEAFF

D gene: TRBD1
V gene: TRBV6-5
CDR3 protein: CASGTGGLSNQPQHF

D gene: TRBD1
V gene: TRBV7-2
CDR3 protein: CASSLRRQGQQFF

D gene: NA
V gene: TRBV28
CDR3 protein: CASSLWGGSNQPQHF

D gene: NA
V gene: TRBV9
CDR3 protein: CATSRGGGTQETQYF

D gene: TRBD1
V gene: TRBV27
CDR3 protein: CASSTHLPGQASDTQYF